This T cell receptor beta chain derives from a study of shared clonotypes between healthy human individuals. About the research overall: The cohort comprised two women and a few men. Their ages spanned 18 to 49 years. Three plates each covered CD4 naive and memory; CD8 naive two, CD8 memory one.

The study, taken as a whole, reports: Generally, naive subsets (rather than memory subsets) showed larger estimated richness. The low donor count limited represented genetic and exposure-history diversity.

About this clone: Its antigen is currently unknown.

The CDR3 is made up of 16 amino acids. CDR1 is MDHEN, CDR2 SYDVKM, per germline. V was clipped by 6 bases and J by 0 bases; unmatched bases: 4. Using immunoSEQ multiplex PCR, the repertoire was profiled, and TCRdb retains in-frame clones only, with some absent. The sample lists fewer than 850,000 clones, about 90% occurring once. This TCR came from a young man in good health. Some clones in this sample may be carry-over from other donors' samples. Sequencing used memory CD8+ T cells from PBMCs. Subset here: CD45RO+ cells pooled with CCR7-negative TemRA cells. V is TRBV28 and J is TRBJ2-1, with 11 bases identical to TRBD1. The CDR3, as DNA: TGTGCCAGCAGACCGGGGACAGGGGGCTCCTACAATGAGCAGTTCTTC. This sequence encodes CASRPGTGGSYNEQFF.